These T cell receptor beta chains were read from a single sample in a study of blood T cell repertoires in COVID-19. The repertoire was sequenced with immunoSEQ multiplex PCR; TCRdb's copy has only in-frame clones and lacks some. The data show about 170,000 clones, approximately 82% seen once. Specimen: PBMCs or T cells enriched from blood (not recorded which). Source of these receptors: a woman in her fifties or sixties who had recovered from COVID-19. Each CDR3 is given with its conserved first and last residue. D genes are given only for firm matches. Rows give clone size only sometimes, using once, few, many, or a class for an expanded clone.

J: TRBJ2-1
size: -
D: -
V: TRBV27
DNA: TGTGCCAGCAGTTTATCGGGGGCTAGCCCCCGCAATGAGCAGTTCTTC
CDR3: CASSLSGASPRNEQFF

J: TRBJ1-1
size: -
D: -
V: TRBV12-5
DNA: TGTGCTAGTGGTTGGACAGAGGGCACTGAAGCTTTCTTT
CDR3: CASGWTEGTEAFF

J: TRBJ2-5
size: -
D: -
V: TRBV4-1
DNA: TGCGCCAGCAGCCGAGGACTCCAAGAGACCCAGTACTTC
CDR3: CASSRGLQETQYF

J: TRBJ1-2
size: medium-sized
D: -
V: TRBV6-6
DNA: TGTGCCAGCGGTCTTCTCCAGGAGGCACCCAAGAAGTATGGCTACACCTTC
CDR3: CASGLLQEAPKKYGYTF

J: TRBJ1-5
size: once
D: TRBD1
V: TRBV7-9
DNA: TGTGCCAGCAGCCCCGTCGACAGGGGCGCGAATCAGCCCCAGCATTTT
CDR3: CASSPVDRGANQPQHF

J: TRBJ2-1
size: few
D: -
V: TRBV9
DNA: TGTGCCAGCAGCCACCGTGGTCCAACGAGATACAATGAGCAGTTCTTC
CDR3: CASSHRGPTRYNEQFF

J: TRBJ2-2
size: -
D: -
V: TRBV15
DNA: TGTGCCACCAGCAGAGATAGGCGGGAACTAAGGACCGGGGAGCTGTTTTTT
CDR3: CATSRDRRELRTGELFF

J: TRBJ1-3
size: -
D: -
V: TRBV19
DNA: TGTGCCAGTAGCCCGATGAGCTCTGGAAACACCATATATTTT
CDR3: CASSPMSSGNTIYF

J: TRBJ2-1
size: few
D: TRBD2
V: TRBV4-3
DNA: TGCGCCAGCAGCCCAGCACCGGGACTAGCGGGAGTAACTGAGCAGTTCTTC
CDR3: CASSPAPGLAGVTEQFF

J: TRBJ1-2
size: -
D: -
V: TRBV10-2
DNA: TGCGCCAGCAGCAGTGACCCCCGGACAGCCTATGGCTACACCTTC
CDR3: CASSSDPRTAYGYTF

J: TRBJ1-1
size: -
D: TRBD1
V: TRBV6-5
DNA: TGTGCCAGCAGGCGGGACAGGGGGATCACTGAAGCTTTCTTT
CDR3: CASRRDRGITEAFF

J: TRBJ1-1
size: -
D: TRBD1
V: TRBV10-1
DNA: TGCGCCAGCAGCCGGGACAGGGCGAACACTGAAGCTTTCTTT
CDR3: CASSRDRANTEAFF

J: TRBJ2-3
size: -
D: -
V: TRBV10-3
DNA: TGTGCCATCAGTGAGTCGAAAAGGGGGAGAGGGACAGATACGCAGTATTTT
CDR3: CAISESKRGRGTDTQYF

J: TRBJ1-2
size: -
D: -
V: TRBV6-2/TRBV6-3
DNA: TGTGCCAGCAGTGCGACCAGGGGCGCGGATGGCTACACCTTC
CDR3: CASSATRGADGYTF

J: TRBJ1-6
size: -
D: TRBD1
V: TRBV24-1
DNA: TGTGCCACCAGTGACCGACAGGGGTTACCCCTCCACTTT
CDR3: CATSDRQGLPLHF

J: TRBJ2-5
size: few
D: TRBD2
V: TRBV30
DNA: TGTGCCTGGAGTGTACTAGCGGGAGGAGAGACCCAGTACTTC
CDR3: CAWSVLAGGETQYF

J: TRBJ1-2
size: -
D: -
V: TRBV3-1/TRBV3-2
DNA: TGTGCCAGCGGCCTAAGCGGATATGGCTACACCTTC
CDR3: CASGLSGYGYTF

J: TRBJ1-2
size: once
D: TRBD1
V: TRBV24-1
DNA: TGTGCCACCAGTGAAACAGGGGGTCGGGACTATGGCTACACCTTC
CDR3: CATSETGGRDYGYTF

J: TRBJ1-1
size: -
D: -
V: TRBV24-1
DNA: TGTGCCACCAGTCCTCTAAACACTGAAGCTTTCTTT
CDR3: CATSPLNTEAFF

J: TRBJ1-1
size: -
D: -
V: TRBV18
DNA: TGTGCCAGCTCACCACCCGGTGCGGGCGGGGGGACTGAAGCTTTCTTT
CDR3: CASSPPGAGGGTEAFF

J: TRBJ2-1
size: -
D: TRBD2
V: TRBV9
DNA: TGTGCCAGCAGCGTAGGTGGATTAGCGGGGAAAATCAATGAGCAGTTCTTC
CDR3: CASSVGGLAGKINEQFF

J: TRBJ1-2
size: -
D: -
V: TRBV12-3/TRBV12-4
DNA: TGTGCCAGCAGTCGGGGGGGAACCTATGGCTACACCTTC
CDR3: CASSRGGTYGYTF

J: TRBJ1-1
size: -
D: -
V: TRBV29-1
DNA: TGCAGCGCCCATCGGGGGGTCGCTGAAGCTTTCTTT
CDR3: CSAHRGVAEAFF

J: TRBJ2-6
size: -
D: TRBD1
V: TRBV5-6
DNA: TGTGCCAGCAGCTGGGACAGGGATGGGGCCAACGTCCTGACTTTC
CDR3: CASSWDRDGANVLTF

J: TRBJ1-5
size: -
D: TRBD1
V: TRBV13
DNA: TGTGCCAGCAGCCTTAGAGGACAGGGGATAGGGCCCCAGCATTTT
CDR3: CASSLRGQGIGPQHF

J: TRBJ2-4
size: -
D: -
V: TRBV7-7
DNA: TGTGCTAGCAGCTTAAATCTCCAGGCCGACATTCAGTACTTC
CDR3: CASSLNLQADIQYF

J: TRBJ2-4
size: -
D: -
V: TRBV19
DNA: TGTGCCAGTAGTATAGTGAACAGGGACATAGCCAAAAACATTCAGTACTTC
CDR3: CASSIVNRDIAKNIQYF

J: TRBJ1-1
size: -
D: -
V: TRBV6-5
DNA: TGTGCCAGCAGTTCCGGGAGGGAAGCTTTCTTT
CDR3: CASSSGREAFF

J: TRBJ1-2
size: -
D: TRBD1
V: TRBV27
DNA: TGTGCCAGCAAGAGGACAGGGGTACTTGGCTACACCTTC
CDR3: CASKRTGVLGYTF

J: TRBJ1-6
size: -
D: TRBD1
V: TRBV30
DNA: TGTGCCTGGAGGTTCCTGGGACAGTCTAATTCACCCCTCCACTTT
CDR3: CAWRFLGQSNSPLHF

J: TRBJ1-4
size: -
D: -
V: TRBV28
DNA: TGTGCCAGCAGTTTACGGGGGGTTCAGGAAAAACTGTTTTTT
CDR3: CASSLRGVQEKLFF

J: TRBJ2-2
size: -
D: TRBD1
V: TRBV5-1
DNA: TGCGCCAGCAGCTTGGCGGGACAGCCTAACACCGGGGAGCTGTTTTTT
CDR3: CASSLAGQPNTGELFF

J: TRBJ1-1
size: -
D: -
V: TRBV6-6
DNA: TGTGCCAGCAGTTACTCGAGCGGCCGTGAAGCTTTCTTT
CDR3: CASSYSSGREAFF

J: TRBJ2-5
size: -
D: TRBD1
V: TRBV2
DNA: TGTGCCAGCAGTCCTATTACAGGGGGACAAGAGACCCAGTACTTC
CDR3: CASSPITGGQETQYF

J: TRBJ2-5
size: -
D: -
V: TRBV2
DNA: TGTGCGACCAAAGGGGCAGGTGCGGAGACCCAGTACTTC
CDR3: CATKGAGAETQYF

J: TRBJ1-1
size: -
D: -
V: TRBV28
DNA: TGTGCCAGCGGTCCTGGGCAGACCGACACTGAAGCTTTCTTT
CDR3: CASGPGQTDTEAFF

J: TRBJ1-2
size: once
D: TRBD1
V: TRBV30
DNA: TGTGCCTGCCTTCCGGGGACAGGACATACCTATGGCTACACCTTC
CDR3: CACLPGTGHTYGYTF

J: TRBJ1-5
size: -
D: TRBD1
V: TRBV27
DNA: TGTGCCAGCAGTCCCGACAGGGGCCAGATGCCCCAGCATTTT
CDR3: CASSPDRGQMPQHF

J: TRBJ1-2
size: once
D: -
V: TRBV18
DNA: TGTGCCAGCTCACCACCGCGCGCTACCTATGGCTACACCTTC
CDR3: CASSPPRATYGYTF

J: TRBJ2-2
size: -
D: -
V: TRBV7-2
DNA: TGTGCCAGCAGCTTCGTTCAGTACACCGGGGAGCTGTTTTTT
CDR3: CASSFVQYTGELFF

J: TRBJ1-3
size: -
D: TRBD1
V: TRBV4-1
DNA: TGCGCCAGCAGCCAAGATAGGAGCGGGACAGGTGGACTCTATGGAAACACCATATATTTT
CDR3: CASSQDRSGTGGLYGNTIYF

J: TRBJ1-2
size: once
D: TRBD1
V: TRBV11-2
DNA: TGTGCCAGCACCCCGTCCGAGACAGGGGGTTTTTATGGCTACACCTTC
CDR3: CASTPSETGGFYGYTF

J: TRBJ1-1
size: -
D: TRBD1
V: TRBV6-5
DNA: TGTGCCAGCAGGATTACAGGGGTCACTGAAGCTTTCTTT
CDR3: CASRITGVTEAFF

J: TRBJ1-1
size: -
D: -
V: TRBV6-2/TRBV6-3
DNA: TGTGCCAGCAGTTACCTCCGTTACACTGAAGCTTTCTTT
CDR3: CASSYLRYTEAFF

J: TRBJ1-1
size: -
D: -
V: TRBV28
DNA: TGTGCCAGCAGCCCGACAGGTTGGGGTGAAGCTTTCTTT
CDR3: CASSPTGWGEAFF

J: TRBJ1-5
size: -
D: -
V: TRBV7-2
DNA: TGTGCCAGCAGCCCATACAGAAATCAGCCCCAGCATTTT
CDR3: CASSPYRNQPQHF

J: TRBJ1-5
size: once
D: -
V: TRBV4-1
DNA: TGCGCCAGCAGCCAAGGTCCGGGTTTGAGCAATCAGCCCCAGCATTTT
CDR3: CASSQGPGLSNQPQHF

J: TRBJ2-2
size: -
D: TRBD2
V: TRBV19
DNA: TGTGCCAGTAGCCTTAGCGGGGGGGATATCACCGGGGAGCTGTTTTTT
CDR3: CASSLSGGDITGELFF

J: TRBJ2-3
size: -
D: TRBD1
V: TRBV5-1
DNA: TGCGCCAGCAGGAGACAGGGGAGCACAGATACGCAGTATTTT
CDR3: CASRRQGSTDTQYF

J: TRBJ1-5
size: many
D: -
V: TRBV6-4
DNA: TGTGCCAGCTCCCGCGGGGGTGGGCAGCCCCAGCATTTT
CDR3: CASSRGGGQPQHF

J: TRBJ2-2
size: -
D: TRBD1
V: TRBV7-2
DNA: TGTGCCAGCAGCTTAAAAGGGACAGGGGACACCGGGGAGCTGTTTTTT
CDR3: CASSLKGTGDTGELFF

J: TRBJ2-2
size: -
D: TRBD1
V: TRBV14
DNA: TGTGCCAGCAGCGTGCAGGGGGCGACCGGGGAGCTGTTTTTT
CDR3: CASSVQGATGELFF